The 12 T cell receptor beta chains in this list originate from one sample, sequenced in a study of cytomegalovirus exposure and HLA in healthy donors (dated by TCRdb to 2015 to 2018). Library generation was performed with the immunoSEQ multiplex PCR assay. For the multiplex PCR, a mixture combining 60 forward primers for TCR Vbeta segments and 13 reverse primers for TCR Jbeta segments was used. TCRdb limited this immuneACCESS table to in-frame rearrangements with V and J called. A share of clones is missing; checked studies link under half to unresolved V genes, and the rest is unexplained. The table for this sample lists about 130,000 clones; around 80% of them were counted only once. Roughly 1.9% of the sample is held by the ten biggest clonotypes. The sequencing input was PBMCs. The receptors were sampled from a woman in her forties or fifties in good health and CMV-seronegative.

The chain is built from TRBV5-1 and TRBJ2-4, with 14 bases matching TRBD2. In germline, CDR1 is SGHRS, CDR2 YFSETQ. The ends lost 3 bases at V and 7 bases at J; junction bases unmatched: 6. This CDR3 comprises 16 residues. CDR3 nucleotides: TGCGCCAGCAGCTCTAGACTAGCGGGAGGGGGTAACATTCAGTACTTC. Its protein product is CASSSRLAGGGNIQYF.

For the CDR3, the DNA is TGCGCCAGCAGCTTGAAGGGACAGCAAATTATGAACACTGAAGCTTTCTTT. Residues: CASSLKGQQIMNTEAFF. V and J are TRBV5-1 and TRBJ1-1; TRBD1 agrees at 7 bases. This CDR3 has 17 residues. The ends lost 1 base at V and 0 bases at J; junction bases unmatched: 9. Germline V gives CDR1 SGHRS, CDR2 YFSETQ.

V is TRBV7-9 and J is TRBJ2-1, with 14 bases fitting TRBD2. This CDR3 spans 15 amino acids. The V gene's germline CDR1 is SEHNR and CDR2 FQNEAQ (reference sequence). V gave up 4 bases and J gave up 8 bases; unmatched junction bases: 4. CDR3 in amino acids: CASSSRLAGGDEQFF. The CDR3 nucleotides read TGTGCCAGCAGCTCAAGACTAGCGGGAGGGGATGAGCAGTTCTTC.

The chain carries TRBV4-3 and TRBJ2-7, with a weak D call TRBD1 (5 bases). Trimming pared 1 base from V and 3 bases from J, leaving 13 bases between. CDR1 and CDR2 from the germline V gene are LGHNA and YSLEER. This CDR3 spans 15 amino acids. The CDR3 nucleotides are TGCGCCAGCAGCCAAGGGGAAGGACACCACTACGAGCAGTACTTC. Its protein is CASSQGEGHHYEQYF.

J is TRBJ1-3 and V is TRBV4-3; TRBD1 might be the D (5 bases). V lost 0 bases and J lost 6, with 15 bases in between. There are 16 residues in the CDR3. The germline V gene encodes CDR1 LGHNA and CDR2 YSLEER. CDR3 region: CASSQDNQGGENTIYF. The CDR3 DNA reads as TGCGCCAGCAGCCAAGATAACCAGGGCGGAGAAAACACCATATATTTT.

This chain links TRBV11-3 with TRBJ2-5; TRBD2 agrees at 8 bases. Germline-derived CDR1 and CDR2 are SGHNT and YENEEA. Trimming at V came to 8 bases and at J to 4 bases, leaving 9 bases not matched to a gene. The length of the CDR3 is 14 residues. The CDR3 sequence is CASRFREGRETQYF. In DNA, the CDR3 is TGTGCCAGCCGTTTCCGGGAGGGCCGAGAGACCCAGTACTTC.

This clone showed up just a few times. V usage is TRBV7-2 and J usage is TRBJ2-2; D not certain. Per the germline V gene, CDR1 is SGHTA and CDR2 is FQGNSA. The V end was cut by 5 bases, the J end by 8 bases, with 15 bases between. The CDR3 has 14 amino acids. The CDR3: CASSLSSFEGELFF. CDR3 nucleotide sequence: TGTGCCAGCAGCCTCTCCTCTTTCGAGGGGGAGCTGTTTTTT.

V is TRBV19 and J is TRBJ1-1; 7 bases map to TRBD1. J gave up 1 base and V 11 bases, and 10 bases lay outside the gene matches. The CDR3 consists of 14 residues. Germline loops: CDR1 LNHDA, CDR2 SQIVND (reference sequence). The DNA for the CDR3 is TGTGCCGTACAGCGACCAGGGGGGAACACTGAAGCTTTCTTT. This encodes CAVQRPGGNTEAFF. Full variable domain (missing parts from reference TRBV19 and TRBJ1-1): DGGITQSPKYLFRKEGQNVTLSCEQNLNHDAMYWYRQDPGQGLRLIYYSQIVNDFQKGDIAEGYSVSREKKESFPLTVTSAQKNPTAFYLCAVQRPGGNTEAFFGQGTRLTVV.

In its sample, this clone was seen a few times. This chain uses TRBV5-1 with TRBJ2-5; TRBD2 aligns across 9 bases. The CDR3 has 14 amino acids. Germline values: CDR1 SGHRS, CDR2 YFSETQ. The V gene end was trimmed by 4 bases and the J gene end by 4 bases; junction bases not matched to a gene: 5. The CDR3 coding sequence is TGCGCCAGCAGCGAGGCGGGAGGGCCAGAGACCCAGTACTTC. Translation: CASSEAGGPETQYF.

The CDR3 sequence is CASSDRSYRELFF. The CDR3 DNA is TGTGCCAGCAGTGACAGATCTTACCGGGAGCTGTTTTTT. The chain recombines TRBV25-1 with TRBJ2-2; D remains ambiguous. The CDR3 sequence is 13 residues long. Trimming stripped 3 bases from V and 9 bases from J, with 11 bases between. CDR1 is MGHDK, CDR2 SYGVNS, per germline. Full variable domain (rest looked up from reference TRBV25-1 and TRBJ2-2): EADIYQTPRYLVIGTGKKITLECSQTMGHDKMYWYQQDPGMELHLIHYSYGVNSTEKGDLSSESTVSRIRTEHFPLTLESARPSHTSQYLCASSDRSYRELFFGEGSRLTVL.

This clone was seen a handful of times. The J gene is TRBJ1-5, the V gene TRBV18, with D possibly matching TRBD1 (5 bases). Trimming left V 8 bases short and J 7 bases short, with 15 bases between. CDR3 length: 13 amino acids. Germline V gene data show CDR1 as KGHSH and CDR2 as LQKENI. The CDR3 sequence is CASHGGGGQPQHF. As DNA, the CDR3 is TGTGCCAGCCACGGGGGAGGCGGCCAGCCCCAGCATTTT.

This clone was counted between two and nine times. V is TRBV7-3 and J is TRBJ2-2, with 8 bases identical to TRBD1. The CDR3 consists of 15 residues. Germline V lookup: CDR1 SGHTA, CDR2 FQGTGA. J lost 4 bases, V lost 4 bases, and 5 bases had no gene match. The CDR3 coding sequence is TGTGCCAGCAGCTCGGGACAGGTCGGCACCGGGGAGCTGTTTTTT. Protein product: CASSSGQVGTGELFF.